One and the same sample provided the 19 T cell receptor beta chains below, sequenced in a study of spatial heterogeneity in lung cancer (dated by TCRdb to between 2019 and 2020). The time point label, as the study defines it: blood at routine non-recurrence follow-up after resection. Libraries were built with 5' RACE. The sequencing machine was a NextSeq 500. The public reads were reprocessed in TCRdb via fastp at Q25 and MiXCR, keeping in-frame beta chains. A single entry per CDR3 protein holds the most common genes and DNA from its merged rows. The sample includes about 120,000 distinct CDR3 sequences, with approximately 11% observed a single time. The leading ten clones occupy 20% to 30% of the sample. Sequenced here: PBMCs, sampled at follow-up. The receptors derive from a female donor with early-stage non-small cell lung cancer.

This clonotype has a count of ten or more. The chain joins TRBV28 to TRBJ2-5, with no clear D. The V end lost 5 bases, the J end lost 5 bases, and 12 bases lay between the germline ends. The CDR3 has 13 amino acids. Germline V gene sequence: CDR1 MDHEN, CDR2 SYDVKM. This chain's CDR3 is CASSPKPVETQYF. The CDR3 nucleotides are TGTGCCAGCAGTCCCAAACCGGTTGAGACCCAGTACTTC.

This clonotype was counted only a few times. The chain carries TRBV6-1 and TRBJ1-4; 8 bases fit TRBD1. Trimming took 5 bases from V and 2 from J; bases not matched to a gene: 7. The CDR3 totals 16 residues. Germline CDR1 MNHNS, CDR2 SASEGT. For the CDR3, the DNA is TGTGCCAGCAGTTTTCTCCAGGGGGCGACTAATGAAAAACTGTTTTTT. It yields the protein CASSFLQGATNEKLFF.

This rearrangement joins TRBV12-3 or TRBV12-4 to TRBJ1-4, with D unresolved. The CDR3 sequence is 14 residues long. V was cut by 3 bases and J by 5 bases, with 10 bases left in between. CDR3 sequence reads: CASSFPGRNEKLFF. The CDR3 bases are TGTGCCAGCAGTTTTCCCGGTCGGAATGAAAAACTGTTTTTT.

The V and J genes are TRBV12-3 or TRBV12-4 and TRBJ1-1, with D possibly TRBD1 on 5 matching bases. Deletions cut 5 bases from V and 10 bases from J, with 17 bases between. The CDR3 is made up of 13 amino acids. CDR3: CASSNQGRGVAFF. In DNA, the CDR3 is TGTGCCAGCAGTAATCAGGGACGCGGCGTAGCTTTCTTT.

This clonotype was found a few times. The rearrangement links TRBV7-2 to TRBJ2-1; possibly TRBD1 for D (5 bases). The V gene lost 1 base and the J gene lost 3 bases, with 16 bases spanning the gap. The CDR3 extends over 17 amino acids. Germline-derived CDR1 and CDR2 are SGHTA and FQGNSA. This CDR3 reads CASSLEPGMGIYNEQFF. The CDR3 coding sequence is TGTGCCAGCAGCTTAGAACCAGGGATGGGGATCTACAATGAGCAGTTCTTC.

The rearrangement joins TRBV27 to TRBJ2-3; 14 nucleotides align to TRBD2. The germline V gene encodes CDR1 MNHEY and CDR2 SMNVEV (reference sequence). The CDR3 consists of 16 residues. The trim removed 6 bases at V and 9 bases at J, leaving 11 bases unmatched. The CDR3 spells CASRPGTSGSKVTQYF. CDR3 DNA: TGTGCCAGCAGACCAGGGACTAGCGGGAGCAAGGTAACGCAGTATTTT.

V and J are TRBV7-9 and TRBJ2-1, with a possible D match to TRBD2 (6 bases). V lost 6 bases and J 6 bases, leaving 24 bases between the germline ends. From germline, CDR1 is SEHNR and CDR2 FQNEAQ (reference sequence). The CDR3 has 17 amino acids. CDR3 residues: CASSYRGSRRIGNEQFF. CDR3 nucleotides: TGTGCCAGCAGTTACCGGGGGAGTAGGCGAATTGGCAATGAGCAGTTCTTC.

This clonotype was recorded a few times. The CDR3 nucleotides read TGTGCCAGCTCACCTCCCGGGCTGCTGAACACTGAAGCTTTCTTT. As protein: CASSPPGLLNTEAFF. The rearrangement joins TRBV18 to TRBJ1-1, with no clear D. Trimming took 3 bases from V and 0 from J, leaving 11 bases between them. Germline assignment: CDR1 KGHSH and CDR2 LQKENI. The CDR3 is 15 amino acids.

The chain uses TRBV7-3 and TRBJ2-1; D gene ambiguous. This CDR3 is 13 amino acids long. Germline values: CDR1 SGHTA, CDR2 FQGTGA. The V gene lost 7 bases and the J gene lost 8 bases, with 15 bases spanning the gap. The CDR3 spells CASIKRREDEQFF. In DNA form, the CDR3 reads TGTGCCAGCATCAAAAGAAGGGAAGATGAGCAGTTCTTC.

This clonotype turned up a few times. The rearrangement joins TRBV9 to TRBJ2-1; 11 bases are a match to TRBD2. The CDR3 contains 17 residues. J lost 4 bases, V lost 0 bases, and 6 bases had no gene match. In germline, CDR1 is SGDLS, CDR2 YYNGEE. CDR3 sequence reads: CASSVDPTSGIYNEQFF. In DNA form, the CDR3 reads TGTGCCAGCAGCGTAGATCCGACTAGCGGGATTTACAATGAGCAGTTCTTC.

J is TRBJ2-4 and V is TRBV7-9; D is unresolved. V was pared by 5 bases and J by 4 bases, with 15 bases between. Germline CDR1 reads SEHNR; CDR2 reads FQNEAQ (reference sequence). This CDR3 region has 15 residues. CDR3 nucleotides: TGTGCCAGCAGCCCCCGCTTGGCAGTTAAAAACATTCAGTACTTC. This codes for CASSPRLAVKNIQYF.

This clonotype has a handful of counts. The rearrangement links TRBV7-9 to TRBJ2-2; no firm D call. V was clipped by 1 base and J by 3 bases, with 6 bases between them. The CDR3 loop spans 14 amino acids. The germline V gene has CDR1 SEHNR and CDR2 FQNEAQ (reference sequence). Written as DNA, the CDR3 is TGTGCCAGCAGCTTAGAGGGTGACACCGGGGAGCTGTTTTTT. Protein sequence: CASSLEGDTGELFF.

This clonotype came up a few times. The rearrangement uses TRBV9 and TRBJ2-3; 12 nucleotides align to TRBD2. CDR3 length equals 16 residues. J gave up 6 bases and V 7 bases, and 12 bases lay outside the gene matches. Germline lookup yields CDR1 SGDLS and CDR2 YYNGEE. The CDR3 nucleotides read TGTGCCAGCGGCCGGAGACTAGCGGGAGTAGGGGATACGCAGTATTTT. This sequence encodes CASGRRLAGVGDTQYF.

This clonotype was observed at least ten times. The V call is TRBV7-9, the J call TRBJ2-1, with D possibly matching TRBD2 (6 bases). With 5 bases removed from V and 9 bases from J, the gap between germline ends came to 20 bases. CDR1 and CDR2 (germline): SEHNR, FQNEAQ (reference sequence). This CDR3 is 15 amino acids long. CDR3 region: CASSVRLGLTGEQFF. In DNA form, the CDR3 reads TGTGCCAGCAGCGTGCGACTAGGACTAACCGGTGAGCAGTTCTTC.

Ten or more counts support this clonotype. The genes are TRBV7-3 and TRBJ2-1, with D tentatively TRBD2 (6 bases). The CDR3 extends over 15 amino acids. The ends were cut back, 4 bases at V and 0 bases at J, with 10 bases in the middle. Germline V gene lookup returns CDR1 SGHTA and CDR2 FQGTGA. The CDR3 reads CASSSAGSSYNEQFF. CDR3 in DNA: TGTGCCAGCAGCTCCGCGGGGAGCTCCTACAATGAGCAGTTCTTC.

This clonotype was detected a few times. CDR3 DNA: TGCAGCGTTGCACCCAGACTCAGCTCCTACAATGAGCAGTTCTTC. Residues: CSVAPRLSSYNEQFF. V is TRBV29-1 and J is TRBJ2-1, with unresolved D. There are 15 residues in the CDR3. V dropped 4 bases and J dropped 0 bases, with 13 bases sitting between them. CDR1 SQVTM and CDR2 ANQGSEA come from the germline V gene.

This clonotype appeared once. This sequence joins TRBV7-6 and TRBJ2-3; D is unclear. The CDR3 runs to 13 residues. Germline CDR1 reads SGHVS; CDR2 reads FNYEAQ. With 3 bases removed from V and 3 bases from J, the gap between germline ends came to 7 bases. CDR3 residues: CASSLQFTDTQYF. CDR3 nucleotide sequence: TGTGCCAGCAGCTTGCAGTTTACAGATACGCAGTATTTT.

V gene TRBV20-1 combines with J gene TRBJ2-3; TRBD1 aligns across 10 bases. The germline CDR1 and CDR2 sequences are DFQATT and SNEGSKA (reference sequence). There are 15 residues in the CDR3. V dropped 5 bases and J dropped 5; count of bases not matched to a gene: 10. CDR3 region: CSASTGTGDLDTQYF. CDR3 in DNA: TGCAGTGCTTCAACCGGGACAGGGGATTTAGATACGCAGTATTTT.

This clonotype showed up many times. The CDR3 loop reads CATSREDRCFPYEQYV. CDR3 bases: TGTGCCACCAGCAGAGAGGACCGGTGTTTCCCCTACGAGCAGTACGTC. This rearrangement joins TRBV15 to TRBJ2-7; D gene uncertain. Deletions cut 0 bases from V and 2 bases from J, with 14 bases between. The CDR3 runs to 16 residues. Germline V gene sequence: CDR1 LNHNV, CDR2 YYDKDF (reference sequence).